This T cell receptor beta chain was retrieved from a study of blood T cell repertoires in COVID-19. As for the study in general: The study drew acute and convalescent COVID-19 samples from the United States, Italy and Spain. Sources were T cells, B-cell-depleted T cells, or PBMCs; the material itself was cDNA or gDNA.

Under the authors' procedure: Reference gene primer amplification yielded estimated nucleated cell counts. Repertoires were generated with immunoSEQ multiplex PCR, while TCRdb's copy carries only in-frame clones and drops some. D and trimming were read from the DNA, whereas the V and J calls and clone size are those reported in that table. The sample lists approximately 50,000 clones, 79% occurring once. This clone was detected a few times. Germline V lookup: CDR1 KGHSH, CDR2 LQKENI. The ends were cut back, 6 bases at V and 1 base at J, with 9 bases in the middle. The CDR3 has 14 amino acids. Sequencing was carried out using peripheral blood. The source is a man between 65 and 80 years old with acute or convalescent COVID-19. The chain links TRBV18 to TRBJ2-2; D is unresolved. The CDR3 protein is CASSPGENTGELFF. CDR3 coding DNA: TGTGCCAGCTCTCCGGGTGAGAACACCGGGGAGCTGTTTTTT.